The 26 T cell receptor beta chains in this list originate from one sample, sequenced in a study of T cell responses to AZD1222 COVID-19 vaccine. Sequencing used immunoSEQ multiplex PCR; TCRdb keeps in-frame clones, though not all of them. This sample has over 120,000 clones, with roughly 93% found just once. Sequenced material: peripheral blood, taken on day 0 of AZD1222 vaccination. These receptors originate from an adult in good health.

The V gene is TRBV5-1, the J gene TRBJ2-7; 7 nucleotides line up with TRBD1. The CDR3 consists of 17 residues. V was pared by 0 bases and J by 0 bases, with 9 bases of the junction left unmatched. Germline values: CDR1 SGHRS, CDR2 YFSETQ. CDR3: CASSLAPMGQSSYEQYF. In nucleotides, the CDR3 is TGCGCCAGCAGCTTGGCCCCGATGGGACAGAGCTCCTACGAGCAGTACTTC. Using reference TRBV5-1 and TRBJ2-7 for the parts outside the CDR3, the full variable domain is KAGVTQTPRYLIKTRGQQVTLSCSPISGHRSVSWYQQTPGQGLQFLFEYFSETQRNKGNFPGRFSGRQFSNSRSEMNVSTLELGDSALYLCASSLAPMGQSSYEQYFGPGTRLTVT.

This rearrangement joins TRBV5-1 to TRBJ2-7; TRBD1 might be the D (6 bases). V was clipped by 4 bases and J by 5 bases, with 16 bases between them. The CDR3 loop spans 14 amino acids. Germline values: CDR1 SGHRS, CDR2 YFSETQ. The CDR3 region has the DNA TGCGCCAGCAGCAAAGGGGGTCTCGATAACGAGCAGTACTTC. Translating gives CASSKGGLDNEQYF.

The chain carries TRBV7-9 and TRBJ2-7, with D possibly matching TRBD1 (6 bases). V lost 1 base and J lost 4, with 11 bases in between. The CDR3 has 14 amino acids. Germline assignment: CDR1 SEHNR and CDR2 FQNEAQ (reference sequence). CDR3: CASSLGRTAYEQYF. In nucleotides, the CDR3 is TGTGCCAGCAGCTTAGGTCGGACAGCTTACGAGCAGTACTTC.

The chain combines TRBV30 with TRBJ2-7, with D possibly TRBD2 on 6 matching bases. This CDR3 has 12 residues. The germline V gene encodes CDR1 GTSNPN and CDR2 SVGIG (reference sequence). Trimming took 2 bases from V and 3 from J, leaving 8 bases between them. CDR3 sequence (DNA): TGTGCCTGGAGTTGGGGGGACTACGAGCAGTACTTC. It yields the protein CAWSWGDYEQYF.

The chain carries TRBV30 and TRBJ2-7, with TRBD2 matching over 12 bases. Germline lookup yields CDR1 GTSNPN and CDR2 SVGIG (reference sequence). Trimming took 3 bases from V and 7 from J; bases not matched to a gene: 7. The CDR3 is 14 residues long. DNA for the CDR3: TGTGCCTGGAGACGACTAGCGGGAGTGGGGGAGCAGTACTTC. This encodes CAWRRLAGVGEQYF.

The gene calls are TRBV2 and TRBJ2-1; the match to TRBD1 covers 9 bases. The CDR3 runs 14 residues. Germline trimming cut 8 bases from V and 7 bases from J; bases unmatched to any gene: 9. Germline CDR1 is SNHLY and CDR2 is FYNNEI. The CDR3 protein is CASLTGGWENEQFF. The CDR3 DNA follows: TGTGCCAGCCTTACAGGGGGCTGGGAAAATGAGCAGTTCTTC.

Only one count was recorded for this clone. This chain connects TRBV13 to TRBJ1-5, with TRBD1 as a possible D gene (5 bases). The ends were cut back, 5 bases at V and 7 bases at J, with 12 bases in the middle. Germline V gene data show CDR1 as PRHDT and CDR2 as FYEKMQ (reference sequence). The CDR3 runs to 13 residues. The chain's CDR3 is CASSPGRRQPQHF. The CDR3 region has the DNA TGTGCCAGCAGCCCAGGGAGGCGGCAGCCCCAGCATTTT.

CDR3 DNA sequence: TGTGCCAGCAGCTTGGAACTTGGAACTGAAGCTTTCTTT. Protein product: CASSLELGTEAFF. V gene TRBV5-4 combines with J gene TRBJ1-1; D gene unclear. This CDR3 spans 13 amino acids. Between the trimmed V and J ends, which lost 0 bases and 5 bases, there was a span of 8 bases. Germline V CDR1 and CDR2: SGHNT, YYREEE (reference sequence). The complete variable domain, with remaining parts taken from reference TRBV5-4 and TRBJ1-1, reads ETGVTQSPTHLIKTRGQQVTLRCSSQSGHNTVSWYQQALGQGPQFIFQYYREEENGRGNFPPRFSGLQFPNYSSELNVNALELDDSALYLCASSLELGTEAFFGQGTRLTVV.

The chain combines TRBV7-9 with TRBJ2-3; a possible D gene is TRBD1 (5 bases). V lost 5 bases to trimming and J lost 2 bases, with 11 bases between them. Germline V gene lookup returns CDR1 SEHNR and CDR2 FQNEAQ (reference sequence). The length of the CDR3 is 14 residues. The CDR3 DNA reads as TGTGCCAGCAGCGACACAGGATTCACAGATACGCAGTATTTT. Translation gives CASSDTGFTDTQYF.

This clone was detected once. V usage is TRBV9 and J usage is TRBJ1-1, with TRBD1 matching over 7 bases. The CDR3 covers 15 residues. CDR1 is SGDLS and CDR2 is YYNGEE in the germline V gene. V trimming: 1 base; J trimming: 8 bases; junction bases outside the gene matches: 11. The DNA of the CDR3 is TGTGCCAGCAGCGTAATCTCTTTGGCGACAGGGGAAGCTTTCTTT. Residues: CASSVISLATGEAFF.

The rearrangement joins TRBV11-1 to TRBJ2-3, with D hard to call. CDR1 is SGHAT, CDR2 FQDESV, per germline (reference sequence). The CDR3 consists of 13 residues. V lost 1 base and J 4 bases, leaving 6 bases between the germline ends. CDR3 amino acids: CASSLDLADTQYF. The CDR3 DNA follows: TGTGCCAGCAGCTTAGATTTGGCAGATACGCAGTATTTT.

The chain links TRBV12-5 to TRBJ2-5, with 11 bases aligning to TRBD1. The V segment lost 6 bases and the J segment 7 bases; nucleotides outside the gene matches: 7. Looked up from germline, CDR1 is LGHNT and CDR2 is FRNRAP. The CDR3 is 14 amino acids. The CDR3 coding sequence is TGTGCTAGTGGGCGGACAGGGGGCCTGGGGACCCAGTACTTC. Translated, it gives CASGRTGGLGTQYF.

The V call is TRBV18, the J call TRBJ1-2, with D hard to call. Germline CDR1 reads KGHSH; CDR2 reads LQKENI. The CDR3 consists of 13 residues. The V gene lost 3 bases and the J gene lost 6 bases, with 11 bases spanning the gap. CDR3 DNA: TGTGCCAGCTCACCGTTGGAAGATGATGGCTACACCTTC. This encodes CASSPLEDDGYTF.

This sequence joins TRBV2 and TRBJ1-2, with 9 bases fitting TRBD1. The CDR3 totals 15 residues. Germline V CDR1 and CDR2: SNHLY, FYNNEI. After removal of 5 bases from V and 2 bases from J, the junction contained 6 bases not matched to a gene. As DNA, the CDR3 is TGTGCCAGCAGTCTGGACAGGGGAACCAACTATGGCTACACCTTC. It specifies CASSLDRGTNYGYTF.

The chain links TRBV7-8 to TRBJ1-2, with a weak D call TRBD1 (5 bases). This CDR3 contains 13 residues. V shed 5 bases and J shed 8 bases, with 15 bases lying between them. CDR1 and CDR2 (germline): SGHVS, FQNEAQ. CDR3 region: CASSPSSGLGYTF. Here the CDR3 DNA reads TGTGCCAGCAGCCCTAGTTCGGGGCTCGGCTACACCTTC.

The chain joins TRBV11-2 to TRBJ2-1, with 9 bases matching TRBD1. Germline assignment: CDR1 SGHAT and CDR2 FQNNGV. The CDR3 consists of 15 residues. The V and J ends lost 4 bases and 4 bases, in that order; junction bases with no gene match: 5. The CDR3: CASSSGTGTYNEQFF. The CDR3 DNA reads as TGTGCCAGCAGCTCCGGGACAGGGACATACAATGAGCAGTTCTTC. The variable domain in full, completed from reference TRBV11-2 and TRBJ2-1, reads EAGVAQSPRYKIIEKRQSVAFWCNPISGHATLYWYQQILGQGPKLLIQFQNNGVVDDSQLPKDRFSAERLKGVDSTLKIQPAKLEDSAVYLCASSSGTGTYNEQFFGPGTRLTVL.

V is TRBV24-1 and J is TRBJ1-1; D ambiguous. Germline-derived CDR1 and CDR2 are KGHDR and SFDVKD. Trimming stripped 2 bases from V and 8 bases from J, with 14 bases between. This CDR3 contains 14 residues. The CDR3 DNA reads as TGTGCCACCAGTGATTCCTTTGGCCAGAGCGAAGCTTTCTTT. This codes for CATSDSFGQSEAFF.

This rearrangement joins TRBV2 to TRBJ2-3; D remains unclear. CDR1 is SNHLY and CDR2 is FYNNEI in the germline V gene. The CDR3 consists of 12 residues. V gave up 6 bases and J gave up 2 bases, with 6 bases separating them. In DNA, the CDR3 is TGTGCCAGCAGAGACCTCACAGATACGCAGTATTTT. Translating gives CASRDLTDTQYF.

A note on this clone: Other nucleotide sequences in the sample specify the same CDR3. V and J are TRBV11-3 and TRBJ2-7; no definite D call. Germline assignment: CDR1 SGHNT and CDR2 YENEEA. V was trimmed by 1 base and J by 2 bases, leaving 6 bases between them. This CDR3 region has 13 residues. The CDR3 nucleotides read TGTGCCAGCAGCTTAGGAGGTCCCTACGAGCAGTACTTC. Translation: CASSLGGPYEQYF. Full variable domain (remainder filled in from reference TRBV11-3 and TRBJ2-7): EAGVVQSPRYKIIEKKQPVAFWCNPISGHNTLYWYLQNLGQGPELLIRYENEEAVDDSQLPKDRFSAERLKGVDSTLKIQPAELGDSAVYLCASSLGGPYEQYFGPGTRLTVT.

The chain links TRBV2 to TRBJ1-5; D call uncertain. V lost 4 bases, J lost 0 bases, and 10 bases lay in between. This CDR3 is built from 15 residues. Germline CDR1 is SNHLY and CDR2 is FYNNEI. CDR3 coding DNA: TGTGCCAGCAGTGGCGGAGTGTATAGCAATCAGCCCCAGCATTTT. This codes for CASSGGVYSNQPQHF. Using reference TRBV2 and TRBJ1-5 for the parts outside the CDR3, the full variable domain is EPEVTQTPSHQVTQMGQEVILRCVPISNHLYFYWYRQILGQKVEFLVSFYNNEISEKSEIFDDQFSVERPDGSNFTLKIRSTKLEDSAMYFCASSGGVYSNQPQHFGDGTRLSIL.

Note on this clone: The CDR3 does not end in the conserved phenylalanine or tryptophan, so this is likely a read error. No DNA is shown, since the ends of the CDR3 on it are uncertain; the CDR3 is the one TCRdb lists. The gene calls are TRBV30 and TRBJ2-3. The CDR3 is made up of 11 amino acids, end residues included. CDR1 is GTSNPN and CDR2 is SVGIG in the germline V gene (reference sequence). This CDR3 is CAWSARSVQCY.

This clone was recorded only once. The chain joins TRBV18 to TRBJ2-7; D is uncertain. From germline, CDR1 is KGHSH and CDR2 LQKENI. Trimming cost V 1 base and J 2 bases, with 9 bases left between them. There are 14 residues in the CDR3. CDR3 sequence (DNA): TGTGCCAGCTCACCACGAGACGGACCCTACGAGCAGTACTTC. This codes for CASSPRDGPYEQYF.

The CDR3, as DNA: TGCGCCAGCAGCTTGGGGCATAAATACACTGAAGCTTTCTTT. Amino acids: CASSLGHKYTEAFF. The chain couples TRBV5-1 to TRBJ1-1; D is unclear. V was pared by 0 bases and J by 3 bases, with 9 bases between. The V gene's germline CDR1 is SGHRS and CDR2 YFSETQ. The CDR3 consists of 14 residues.

The chain carries TRBV20-1 and TRBJ2-7; weak D call: TRBD1 (6 bases). Trimming left V 5 bases short and J 4 bases short, with 9 bases between. The CDR3 is made up of 11 amino acids. CDR1 is DFQATT, CDR2 SNEGSKA, per germline (reference sequence). The CDR3 here is CSAFTGYEQYF. DNA of the CDR3: TGCAGTGCTTTTACAGGGTACGAGCAGTACTTC.

V is TRBV7-9 and J is TRBJ2-7; tentatively, D is TRBD2 (7 bases). Germline values: CDR1 SEHNR, CDR2 FQNEAQ (reference sequence). Trimming stripped 8 bases from V and 6 bases from J, with 26 bases between. The length of the CDR3 is 16 residues. As DNA, the CDR3 is TGTGCCAGCGGTCTATATCGGGGGGCGATTCACCCCGAGCAGTACTTC. It encodes CASGLYRGAIHPEQYF. Variable domain in full (rest from reference TRBV7-9 and TRBJ2-7): DTGVSQNPRHKITKRGQNVTFRCDPISEHNRLYWYRQTLGQGPEFLTYFQNEAQLEKSRLLSDRFSAERPKGSFSTLEIQRTEQGDSAMYLCASGLYRGAIHPEQYFGPGTRLTVT.

The CDR3 region is CASSITPRGPNEKLFF. As DNA, the CDR3 is TGTGCCAGTAGTATAACCCCCAGGGGGCCTAATGAAAAACTGTTTTTT. This chain links TRBV19 with TRBJ1-4; 8 bases agree with TRBD1. Germline assignment: CDR1 LNHDA and CDR2 SQIVND (reference sequence). The CDR3 has 16 residues. The ends lost 2 bases at V and 3 bases at J; junction bases unmatched: 5.